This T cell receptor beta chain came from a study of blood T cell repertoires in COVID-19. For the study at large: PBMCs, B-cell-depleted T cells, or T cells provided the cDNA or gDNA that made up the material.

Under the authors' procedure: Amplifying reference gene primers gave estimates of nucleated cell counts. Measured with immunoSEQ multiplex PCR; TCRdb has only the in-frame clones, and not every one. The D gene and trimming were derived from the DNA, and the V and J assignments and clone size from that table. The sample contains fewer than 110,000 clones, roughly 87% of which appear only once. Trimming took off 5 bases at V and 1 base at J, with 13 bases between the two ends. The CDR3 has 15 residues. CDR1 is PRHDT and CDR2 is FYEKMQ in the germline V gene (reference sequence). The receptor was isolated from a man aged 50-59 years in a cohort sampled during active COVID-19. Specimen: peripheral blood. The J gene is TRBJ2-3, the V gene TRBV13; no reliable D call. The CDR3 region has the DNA TGTGCCAGCAGCCGACTGAAAATTCGCACAGATACGCAGTATTTT. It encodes CASSRLKIRTDTQYF. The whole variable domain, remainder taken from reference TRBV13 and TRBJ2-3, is AAGVIQSPRHLIKEKRETATLKCYPIPRHDTVYWYQQGPGQDPQFLISFYEKMQSDKGSIPDRFSAQQFSDYHSELNMSSLELGDSALYFCASSRLKIRTDTQYFGPGTRLTVL.